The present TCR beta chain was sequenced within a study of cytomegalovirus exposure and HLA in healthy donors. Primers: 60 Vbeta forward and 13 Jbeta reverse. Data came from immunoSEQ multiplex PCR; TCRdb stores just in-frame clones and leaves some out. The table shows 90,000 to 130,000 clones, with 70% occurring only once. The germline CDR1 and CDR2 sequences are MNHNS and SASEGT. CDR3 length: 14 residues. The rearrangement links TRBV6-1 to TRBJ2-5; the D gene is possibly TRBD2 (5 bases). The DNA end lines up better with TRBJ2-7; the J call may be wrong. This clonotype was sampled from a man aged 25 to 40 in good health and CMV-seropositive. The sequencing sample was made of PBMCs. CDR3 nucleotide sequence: TGTGCCAGCAGTGAGCTCATACTAGGCGCCGAGCAGTACTTC. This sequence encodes CASSELILGAEQYF.